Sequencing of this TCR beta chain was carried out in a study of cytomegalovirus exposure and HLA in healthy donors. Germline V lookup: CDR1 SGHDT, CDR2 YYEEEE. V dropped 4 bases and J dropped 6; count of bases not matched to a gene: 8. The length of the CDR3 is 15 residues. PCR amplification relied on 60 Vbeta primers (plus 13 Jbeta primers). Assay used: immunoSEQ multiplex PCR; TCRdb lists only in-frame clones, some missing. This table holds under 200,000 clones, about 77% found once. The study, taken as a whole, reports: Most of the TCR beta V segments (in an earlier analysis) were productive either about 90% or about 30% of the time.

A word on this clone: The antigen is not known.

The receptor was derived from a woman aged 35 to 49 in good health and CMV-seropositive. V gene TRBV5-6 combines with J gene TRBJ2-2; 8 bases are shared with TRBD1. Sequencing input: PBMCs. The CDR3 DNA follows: TGTGCCAGCAGCCTGGGGACAGGTCGGGCCGGGGAGCTGTTTTTT. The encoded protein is CASSLGTGRAGELFF.